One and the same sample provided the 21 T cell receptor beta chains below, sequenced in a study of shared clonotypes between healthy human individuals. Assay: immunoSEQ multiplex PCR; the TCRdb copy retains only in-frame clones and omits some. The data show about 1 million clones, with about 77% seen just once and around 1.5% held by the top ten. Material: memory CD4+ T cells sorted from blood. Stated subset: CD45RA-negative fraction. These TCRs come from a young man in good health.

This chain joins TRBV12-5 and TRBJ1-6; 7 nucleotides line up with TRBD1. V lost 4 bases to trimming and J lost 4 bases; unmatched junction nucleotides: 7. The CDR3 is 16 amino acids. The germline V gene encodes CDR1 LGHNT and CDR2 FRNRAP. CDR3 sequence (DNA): TGTGCTAGTGGTTCCTCTCGGGACAGATATAATTCACCCCTCCACTTT. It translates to CASGSSRDRYNSPLHF.

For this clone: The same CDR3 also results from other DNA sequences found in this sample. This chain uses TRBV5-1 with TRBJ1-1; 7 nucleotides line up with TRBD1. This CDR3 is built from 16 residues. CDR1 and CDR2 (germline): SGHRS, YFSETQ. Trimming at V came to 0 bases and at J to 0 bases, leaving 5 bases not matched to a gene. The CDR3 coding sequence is TGCGCCAGCAGCTTGGAGGGGGCAACGATGAACACTGAAGCTTTCTTT. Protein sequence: CASSLEGATMNTEAFF.

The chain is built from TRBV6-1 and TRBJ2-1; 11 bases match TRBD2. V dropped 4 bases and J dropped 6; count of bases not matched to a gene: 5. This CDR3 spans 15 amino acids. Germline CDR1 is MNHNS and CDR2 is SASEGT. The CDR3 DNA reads TGTGCCAGCAGTGTAGCGGGAGGGAAGGTCAATGAGCAGTTCTTC. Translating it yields CASSVAGGKVNEQFF.

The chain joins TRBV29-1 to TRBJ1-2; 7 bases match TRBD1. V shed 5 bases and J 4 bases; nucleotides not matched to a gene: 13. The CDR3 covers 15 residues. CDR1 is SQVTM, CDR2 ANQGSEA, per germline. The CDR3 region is CSVLKTGTAPYGYTF. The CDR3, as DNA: TGCAGCGTTCTTAAAACCGGGACAGCCCCCTATGGCTACACCTTC.

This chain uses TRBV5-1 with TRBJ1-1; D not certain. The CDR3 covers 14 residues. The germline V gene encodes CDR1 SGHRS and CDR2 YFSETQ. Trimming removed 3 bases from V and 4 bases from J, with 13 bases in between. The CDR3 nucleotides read TGCGCCAGCAGCTCCACGGCGGGGTCCACTGAAGCTTTCTTT. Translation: CASSSTAGSTEAFF.

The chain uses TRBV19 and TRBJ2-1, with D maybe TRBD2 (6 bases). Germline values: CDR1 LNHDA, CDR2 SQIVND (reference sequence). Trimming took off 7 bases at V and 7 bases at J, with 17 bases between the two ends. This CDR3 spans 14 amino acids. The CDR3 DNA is TGTGCCAGTATGGTAGACACTCGGGGGAATGAGCAGTTCTTC. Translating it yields CASMVDTRGNEQFF.

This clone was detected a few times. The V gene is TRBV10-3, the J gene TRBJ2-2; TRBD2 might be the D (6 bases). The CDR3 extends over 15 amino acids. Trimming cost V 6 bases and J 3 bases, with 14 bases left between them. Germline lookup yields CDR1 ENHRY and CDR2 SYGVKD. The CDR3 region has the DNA TGTGCCATCAGCCGGGACTCCACGGACACCGGGGAGCTGTTTTTT. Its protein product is CAISRDSTDTGELFF.

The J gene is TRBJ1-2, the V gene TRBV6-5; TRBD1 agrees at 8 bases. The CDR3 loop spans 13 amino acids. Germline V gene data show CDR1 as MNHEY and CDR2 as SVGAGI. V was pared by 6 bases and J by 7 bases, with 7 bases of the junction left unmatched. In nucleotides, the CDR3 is TGTGCCAGCAGATCCGGACAGGGTGGTGGCTACACCTTC. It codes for CASRSGQGGGYTF.

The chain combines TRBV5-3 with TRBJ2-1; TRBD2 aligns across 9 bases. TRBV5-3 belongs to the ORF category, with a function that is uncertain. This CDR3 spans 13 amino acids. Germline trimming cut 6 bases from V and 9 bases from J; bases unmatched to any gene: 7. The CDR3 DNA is TGTGCCAGAACCTGGCGGGGGGGAATTGAGCAGTTCTTC. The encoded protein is CARTWRGGIEQFF.

CDR3 sequence (DNA): TGTGCCAGCCTCCTTGGGACATCCGAAAAACTGTTTTTT. The encoded protein is CASLLGTSEKLFF. The J gene is TRBJ1-4, the V gene TRBV6-1, with D possibly TRBD1 on 6 matching bases. From germline, CDR1 is MNHNS and CDR2 SASEGT. V dropped 8 bases and J dropped 8 bases, with 15 bases sitting between them. The CDR3 spans 13 residues.

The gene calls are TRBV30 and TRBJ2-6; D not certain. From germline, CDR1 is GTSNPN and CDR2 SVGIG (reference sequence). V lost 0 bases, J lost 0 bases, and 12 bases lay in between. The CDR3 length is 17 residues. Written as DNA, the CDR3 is TGTGCCTGGAGTGTATGGCAGAGAAGCTCTGGGGCCAACGTCCTGACTTTC. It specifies CAWSVWQRSSGANVLTF. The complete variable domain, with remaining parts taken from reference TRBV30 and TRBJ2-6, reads SQTIHQWPATLVQPVGSPLSLECTVEGTSNPNLYWYRQAAGRGLQLLFYSVGIGQISSEVPQNLSASRPQDRQFILSSKKLLLSDSGFYLCAWSVWQRSSGANVLTFGAGSRLTVL.

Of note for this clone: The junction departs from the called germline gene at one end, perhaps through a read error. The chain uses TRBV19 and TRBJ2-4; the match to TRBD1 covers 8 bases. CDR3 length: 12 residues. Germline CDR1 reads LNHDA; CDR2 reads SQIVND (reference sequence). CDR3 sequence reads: CASSLRQGYQHF. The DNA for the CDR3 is TGTGCCAGTAGCTTAAGACAGGGGTATCAGCACTTC. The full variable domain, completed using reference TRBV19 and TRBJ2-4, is DGGITQSPKYLFRKEGQNVTLSCEQNLNHDAMYWYRQDPGQGLRLIYYSQIVNDFQKGDIAEGYSVSREKKESFPLTVTSAQKNPTAFYLCASSLRQGYQHFGAGTRLSVL.

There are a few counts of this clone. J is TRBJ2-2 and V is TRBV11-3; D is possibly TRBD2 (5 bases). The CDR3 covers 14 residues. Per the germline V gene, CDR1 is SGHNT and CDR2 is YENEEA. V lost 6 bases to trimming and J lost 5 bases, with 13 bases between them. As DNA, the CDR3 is TGTGCCAGCAGTTACGGAGGAGGTACCGGGGAGCTGTTTTTT. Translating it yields CASSYGGGTGELFF.

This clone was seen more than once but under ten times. The CDR3 reads CASSPVSGKQFF. The DNA of the CDR3 is TGTGCCAGCAGCCCCGTTTCCGGGAAGCAGTTCTTC. The chain links TRBV7-9 to TRBJ2-1; tentative D call: TRBD2 (5 bases). Deletions cut 5 bases from V and 11 bases from J, with 13 bases between. The CDR3 runs 12 residues. Germline V gene data show CDR1 as SEHNR and CDR2 as FQNEAQ (reference sequence). The complete variable domain, with remaining parts taken from reference TRBV7-9 and TRBJ2-1, reads DTGVSQNPRHKITKRGQNVTFRCDPISEHNRLYWYRQTLGQGPEFLTYFQNEAQLEKSRLLSDRFSAERPKGSFSTLEIQRTEQGDSAMYLCASSPVSGKQFFGPGTRLTVL.

CDR3 protein: CAWSDQRANNEQFF. The CDR3 region has the DNA TGTGCCTGGAGTGACCAGCGGGCTAACAATGAGCAGTTCTTC. The chain has TRBV30 and TRBJ2-1; TRBD2 is a possible D gene (6 bases). There are 14 residues in the CDR3. The germline CDR1 and CDR2 sequences are GTSNPN and SVGIG (reference sequence). Trimming cost V 1 base and J 5 bases, with 12 bases left between them.

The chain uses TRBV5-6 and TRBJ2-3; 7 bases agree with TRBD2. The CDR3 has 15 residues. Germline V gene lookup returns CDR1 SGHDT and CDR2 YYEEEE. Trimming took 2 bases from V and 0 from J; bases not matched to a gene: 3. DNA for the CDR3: TGTGCCAGCAGCTTAGGGACTATAAGCACAGATACGCAGTATTTT. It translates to CASSLGTISTDTQYF.

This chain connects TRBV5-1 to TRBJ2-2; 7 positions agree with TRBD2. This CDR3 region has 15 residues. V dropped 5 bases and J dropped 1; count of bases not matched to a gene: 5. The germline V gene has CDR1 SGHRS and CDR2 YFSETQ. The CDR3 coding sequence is TGCGCCAGCAGACCCTCGGGGGGGAACACCGGGGAGCTGTTTTTT. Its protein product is CASRPSGGNTGELFF.

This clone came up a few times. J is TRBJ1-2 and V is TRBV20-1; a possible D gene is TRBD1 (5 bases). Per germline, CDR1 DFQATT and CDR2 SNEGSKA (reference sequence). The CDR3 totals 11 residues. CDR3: CKTGGNYGYTF. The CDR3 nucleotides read TGCAAGACCGGGGGGAACTATGGCTACACCTTC.

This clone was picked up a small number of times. The DNA of the CDR3 is TGTGCCAGCAGCTTATTGGACTTCCATGAGCAGTTCTTC. Translation: CASSLLDFHEQFF. The V gene is TRBV13, the J gene TRBJ2-1, with D possibly being TRBD2 (5 bases). Germline CDR1 reads PRHDT; CDR2 reads FYEKMQ (reference sequence). Trimming took off 2 bases at V and 8 bases at J, with 10 bases between the two ends. The CDR3 contains 13 residues.

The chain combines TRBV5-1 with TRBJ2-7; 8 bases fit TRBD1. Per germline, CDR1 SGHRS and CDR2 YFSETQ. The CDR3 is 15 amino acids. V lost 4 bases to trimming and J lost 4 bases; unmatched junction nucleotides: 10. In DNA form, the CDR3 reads TGCGCCAGCAGCAACCCGCAGGGGGCGCTGTACGAGCAGTACTTC. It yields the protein CASSNPQGALYEQYF.

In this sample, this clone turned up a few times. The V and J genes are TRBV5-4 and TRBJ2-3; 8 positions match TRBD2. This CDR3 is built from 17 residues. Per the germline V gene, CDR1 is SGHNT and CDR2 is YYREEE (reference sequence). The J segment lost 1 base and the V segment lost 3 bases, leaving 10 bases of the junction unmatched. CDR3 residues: CASSSSMGSGGTDTQYF. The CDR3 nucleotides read TGTGCCAGCAGCTCCTCGATGGGTAGCGGGGGCACAGATACGCAGTATTTT.